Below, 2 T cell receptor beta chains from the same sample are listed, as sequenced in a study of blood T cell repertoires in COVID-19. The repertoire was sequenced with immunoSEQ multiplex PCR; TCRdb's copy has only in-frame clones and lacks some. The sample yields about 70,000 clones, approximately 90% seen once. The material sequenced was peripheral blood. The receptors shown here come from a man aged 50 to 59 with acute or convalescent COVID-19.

The CDR3 protein is CASSDGWKTQYF. As DNA, the CDR3 is TGTGCCAGCAGTGACGGGTGGAAGACCCAGTACTTC. This chain uses TRBV6-2 or TRBV6-3 with TRBJ2-5, with no clear D. Germline V CDR1 and CDR2: MNHEY, SVGEGT. Trimming pared 5 bases from V and 6 bases from J, leaving 10 bases between. The CDR3 spans 12 residues.

CDR3 sequence (DNA): TGTGCCAGCAGTTACGCCGGAGGCCGCCTGTTTTTT. This sequence encodes CASSYAGGRLFF. The V call is TRBV6-2 or TRBV6-3, the J call TRBJ1-4; D remains unclear. Trimming left V 2 bases short and J 14 bases short, with 12 bases between. CDR3 length equals 12 residues. Germline loops: CDR1 MNHEY, CDR2 SVGEGT.